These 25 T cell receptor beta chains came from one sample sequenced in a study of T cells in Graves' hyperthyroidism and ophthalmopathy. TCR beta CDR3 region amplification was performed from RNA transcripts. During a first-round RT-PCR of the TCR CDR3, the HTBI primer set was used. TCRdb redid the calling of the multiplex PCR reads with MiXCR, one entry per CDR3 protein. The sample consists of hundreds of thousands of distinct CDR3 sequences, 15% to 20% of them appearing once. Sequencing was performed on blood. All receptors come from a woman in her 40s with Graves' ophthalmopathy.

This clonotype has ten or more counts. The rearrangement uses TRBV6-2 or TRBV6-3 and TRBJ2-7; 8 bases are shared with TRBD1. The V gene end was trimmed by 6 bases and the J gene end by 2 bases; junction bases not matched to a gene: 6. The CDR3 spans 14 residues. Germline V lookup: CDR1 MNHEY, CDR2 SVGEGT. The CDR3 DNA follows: TGTGCCAGCAGCCCGGGACAGGTCGCCTACGAGCAGTACTTC. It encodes CASSPGQVAYEQYF.

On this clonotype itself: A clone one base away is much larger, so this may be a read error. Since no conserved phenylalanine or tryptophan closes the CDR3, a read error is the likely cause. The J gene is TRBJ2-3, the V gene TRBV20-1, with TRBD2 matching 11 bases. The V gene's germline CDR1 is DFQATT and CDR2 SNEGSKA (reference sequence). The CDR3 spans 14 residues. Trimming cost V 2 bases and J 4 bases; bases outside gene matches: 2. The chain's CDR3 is CSARTSGRSDTQYS. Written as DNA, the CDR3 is TGCAGTGCTAGAACTAGCGGGAGATCAGATACGCAGTATTCT.

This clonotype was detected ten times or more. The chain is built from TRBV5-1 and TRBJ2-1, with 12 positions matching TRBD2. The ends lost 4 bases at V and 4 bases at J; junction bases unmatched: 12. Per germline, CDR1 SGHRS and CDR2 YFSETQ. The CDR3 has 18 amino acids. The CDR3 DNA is TGCGCCAGCAGCGTGGCTAGCGGGGGGGCCTTATTATACAATGAGCAGTTCTTC. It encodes CASSVASGGALLYNEQFF.

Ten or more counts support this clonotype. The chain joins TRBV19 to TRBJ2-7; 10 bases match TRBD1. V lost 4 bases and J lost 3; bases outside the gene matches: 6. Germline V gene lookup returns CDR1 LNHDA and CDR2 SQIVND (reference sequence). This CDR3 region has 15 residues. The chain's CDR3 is CASSTPGQGNYEQYF. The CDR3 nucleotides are TGTGCCAGTAGTACGCCGGGACAGGGGAACTACGAGCAGTACTTC.

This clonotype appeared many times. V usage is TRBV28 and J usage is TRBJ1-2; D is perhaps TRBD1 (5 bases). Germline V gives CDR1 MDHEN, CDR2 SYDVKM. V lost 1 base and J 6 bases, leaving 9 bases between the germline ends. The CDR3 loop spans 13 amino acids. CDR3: CASSLSGHDGYTF. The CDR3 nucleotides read TGTGCCAGCAGTTTATCCGGACACGATGGCTACACCTTC.

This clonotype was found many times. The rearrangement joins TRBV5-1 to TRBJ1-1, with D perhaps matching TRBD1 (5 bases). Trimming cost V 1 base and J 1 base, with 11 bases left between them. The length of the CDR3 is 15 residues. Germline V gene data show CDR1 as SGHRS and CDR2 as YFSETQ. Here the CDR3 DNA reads TGCGCCAGCAGCTTGTCCGGGGGACGGAACACTGAAGCTTTCTTT. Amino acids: CASSLSGGRNTEAFF.

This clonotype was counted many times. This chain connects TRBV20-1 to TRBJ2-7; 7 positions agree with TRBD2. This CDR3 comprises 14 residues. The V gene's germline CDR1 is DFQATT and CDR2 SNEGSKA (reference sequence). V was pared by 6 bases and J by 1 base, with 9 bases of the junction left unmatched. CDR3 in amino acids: CSAPGGGRSYEQYF. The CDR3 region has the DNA TGCAGTGCCCCGGGGGGTGGACGATCCTACGAGCAGTACTTC.

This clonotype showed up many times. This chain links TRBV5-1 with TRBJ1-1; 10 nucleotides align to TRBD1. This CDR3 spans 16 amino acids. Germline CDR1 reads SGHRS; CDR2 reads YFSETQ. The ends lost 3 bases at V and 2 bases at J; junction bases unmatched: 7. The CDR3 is CASSSGQGTKNTEAFF. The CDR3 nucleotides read TGCGCCAGCAGCTCGGGACAGGGGACAAAAAACACTGAAGCTTTCTTT.

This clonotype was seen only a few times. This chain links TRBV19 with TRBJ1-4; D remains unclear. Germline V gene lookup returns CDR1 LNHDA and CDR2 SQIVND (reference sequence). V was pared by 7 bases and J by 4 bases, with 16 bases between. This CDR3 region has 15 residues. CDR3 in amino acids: CASKAPREINEKLFF. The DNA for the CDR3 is TGTGCCAGTAAGGCCCCCCGGGAAATTAATGAAAAACTGTTTTTT.

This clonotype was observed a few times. CDR3: CASREQGQVGTGELFF. Here the CDR3 DNA reads TGTGCCAGCAGAGAGCAGGGTCAGGTCGGGACCGGGGAGCTGTTTTTT. This chain joins TRBV7-9 and TRBJ2-2; possibly TRBD1 for D (5 bases). Germline CDR1 is SEHNR and CDR2 is FQNEAQ (reference sequence). This CDR3 comprises 16 residues. V was trimmed by 6 bases and J by 5 bases, leaving 19 bases between them.

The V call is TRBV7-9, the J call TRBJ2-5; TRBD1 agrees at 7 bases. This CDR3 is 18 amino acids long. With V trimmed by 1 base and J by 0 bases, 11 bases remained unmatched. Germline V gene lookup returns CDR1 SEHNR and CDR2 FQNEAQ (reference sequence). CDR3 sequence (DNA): TGTGCCAGCAGCTTAGTAAACGTAGGGACAGCCAACCAAGAGACCCAGTACTTC. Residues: CASSLVNVGTANQETQYF.

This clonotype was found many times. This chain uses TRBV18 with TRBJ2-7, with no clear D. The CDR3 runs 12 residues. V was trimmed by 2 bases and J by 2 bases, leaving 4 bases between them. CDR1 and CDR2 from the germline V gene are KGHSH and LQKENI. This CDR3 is CASSPTAYEQYF. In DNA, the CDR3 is TGTGCCAGCTCACCAACAGCCTACGAGCAGTACTTC.

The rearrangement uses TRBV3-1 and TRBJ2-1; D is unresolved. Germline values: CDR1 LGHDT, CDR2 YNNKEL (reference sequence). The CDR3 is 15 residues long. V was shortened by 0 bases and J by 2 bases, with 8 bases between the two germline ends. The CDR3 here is CASSQDYSTYNEQFF. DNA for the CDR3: TGTGCCAGCAGCCAAGACTACAGTACCTACAATGAGCAGTTCTTC.

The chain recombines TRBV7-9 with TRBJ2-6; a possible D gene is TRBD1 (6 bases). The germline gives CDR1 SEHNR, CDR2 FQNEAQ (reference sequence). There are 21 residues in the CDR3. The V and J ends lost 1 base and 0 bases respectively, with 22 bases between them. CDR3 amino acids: CASSLVASTGPWSSGANVLTF. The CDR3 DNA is TGTGCCAGCAGCTTAGTGGCCTCAACAGGGCCCTGGAGCTCTGGGGCCAACGTCCTGACTTTC.

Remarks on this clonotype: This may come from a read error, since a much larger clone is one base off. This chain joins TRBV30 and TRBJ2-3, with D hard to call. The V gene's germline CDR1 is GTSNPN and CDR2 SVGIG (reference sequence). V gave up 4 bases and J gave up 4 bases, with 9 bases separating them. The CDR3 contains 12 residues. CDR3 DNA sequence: TGTGCCTGGACTCCTAAGGCAGATACGCAGTATTTT. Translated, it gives CAWTPKADTQYF.

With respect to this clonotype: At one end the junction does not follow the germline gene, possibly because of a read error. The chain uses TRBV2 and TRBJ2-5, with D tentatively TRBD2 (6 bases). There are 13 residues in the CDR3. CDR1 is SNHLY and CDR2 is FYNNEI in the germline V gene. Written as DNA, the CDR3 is TGTGTCAGCAGCAGGGACTTGGAGGAGACCCAGTACTTC. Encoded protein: CVSSRDLEETQYF.

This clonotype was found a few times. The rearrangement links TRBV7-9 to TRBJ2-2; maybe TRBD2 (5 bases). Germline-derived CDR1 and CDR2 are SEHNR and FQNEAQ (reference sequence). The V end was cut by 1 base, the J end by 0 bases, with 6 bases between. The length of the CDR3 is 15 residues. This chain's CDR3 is CASSLVRANTGELFF. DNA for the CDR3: TGTGCCAGCAGCTTAGTGCGGGCGAACACCGGGGAGCTGTTTTTT.

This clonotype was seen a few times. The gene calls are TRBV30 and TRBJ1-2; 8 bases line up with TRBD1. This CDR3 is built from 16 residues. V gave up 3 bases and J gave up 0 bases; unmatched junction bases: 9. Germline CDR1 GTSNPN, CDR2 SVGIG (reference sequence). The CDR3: CAWSGGQTGANYGYTF. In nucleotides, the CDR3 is TGTGCCTGGAGCGGCGGGCAGACAGGGGCTAACTATGGCTACACCTTC.

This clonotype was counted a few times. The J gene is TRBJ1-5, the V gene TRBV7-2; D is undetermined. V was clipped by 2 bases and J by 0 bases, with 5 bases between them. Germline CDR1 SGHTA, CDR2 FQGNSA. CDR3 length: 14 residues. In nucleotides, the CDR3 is TGTGCCAGCAGCTTATACTATAGCAATCAGCCCCAGCATTTT. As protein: CASSLYYSNQPQHF.

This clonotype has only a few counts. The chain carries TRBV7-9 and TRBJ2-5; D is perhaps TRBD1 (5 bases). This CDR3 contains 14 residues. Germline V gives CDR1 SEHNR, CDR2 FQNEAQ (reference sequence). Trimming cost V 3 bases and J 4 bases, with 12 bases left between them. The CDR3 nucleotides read TGTGCCAGCAGCTTGTTTATCACAGGAGAGACCCAGTACTTC. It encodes CASSLFITGETQYF.

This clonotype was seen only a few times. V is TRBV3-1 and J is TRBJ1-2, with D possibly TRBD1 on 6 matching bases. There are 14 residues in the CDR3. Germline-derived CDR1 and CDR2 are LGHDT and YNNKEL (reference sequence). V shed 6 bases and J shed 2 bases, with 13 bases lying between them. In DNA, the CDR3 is TGTGCCAGCAGGGGGACAAACCTCAACTATGGCTACACCTTC. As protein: CASRGTNLNYGYTF.

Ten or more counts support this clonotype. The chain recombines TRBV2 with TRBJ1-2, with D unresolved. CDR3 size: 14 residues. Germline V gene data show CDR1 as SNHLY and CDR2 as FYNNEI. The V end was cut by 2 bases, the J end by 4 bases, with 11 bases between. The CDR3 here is CASSEWRVSYGYTF. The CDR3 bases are TGTGCCAGCAGTGAATGGCGGGTGTCCTATGGCTACACCTTC.

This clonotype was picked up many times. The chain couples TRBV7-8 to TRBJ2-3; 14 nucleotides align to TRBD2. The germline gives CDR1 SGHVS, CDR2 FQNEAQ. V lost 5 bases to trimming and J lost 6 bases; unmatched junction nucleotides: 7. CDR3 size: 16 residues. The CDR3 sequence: CASSTGTSGGRDTQYF. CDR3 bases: TGTGCCAGCAGCACCGGGACTAGCGGGGGAAGGGATACGCAGTATTTT.

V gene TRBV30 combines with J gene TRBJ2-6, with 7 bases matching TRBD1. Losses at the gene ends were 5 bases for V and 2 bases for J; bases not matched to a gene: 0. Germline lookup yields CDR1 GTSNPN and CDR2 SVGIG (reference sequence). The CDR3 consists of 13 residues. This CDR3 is CAWDRAGANVLTF. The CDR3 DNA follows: TGTGCCTGGGACAGGGCTGGGGCCAACGTCCTGACTTTC.

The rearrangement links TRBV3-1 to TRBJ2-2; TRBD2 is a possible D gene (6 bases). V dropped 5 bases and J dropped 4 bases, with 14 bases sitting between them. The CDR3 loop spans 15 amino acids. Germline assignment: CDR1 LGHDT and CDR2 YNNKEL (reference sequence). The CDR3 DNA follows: TGTGCCAGCAGCTCTCTGGGGGGAAGCACCGGGGAGCTGTTTTTT. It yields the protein CASSSLGGSTGELFF.